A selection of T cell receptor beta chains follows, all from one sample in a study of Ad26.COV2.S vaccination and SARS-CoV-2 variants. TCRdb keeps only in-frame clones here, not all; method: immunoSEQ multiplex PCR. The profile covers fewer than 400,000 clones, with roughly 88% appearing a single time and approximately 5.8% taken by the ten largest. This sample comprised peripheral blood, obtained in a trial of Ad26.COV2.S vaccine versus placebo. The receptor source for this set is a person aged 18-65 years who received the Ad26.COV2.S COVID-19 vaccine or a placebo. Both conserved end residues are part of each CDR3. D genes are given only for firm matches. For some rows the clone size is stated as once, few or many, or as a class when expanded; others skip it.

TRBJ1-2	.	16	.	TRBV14	TGTGCCAGCAGCCACCTTCTTTCAGGGGAGGACTATGGCTACACCTTC	CASSHLLSGEDYGYTF
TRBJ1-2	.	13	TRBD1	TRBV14	TGTGCCAGCAGCCCGACAGGGGTCTATGGCTACACCTTC	CASSPTGVYGYTF
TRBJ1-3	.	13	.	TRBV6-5	TGTGCCAGCACCCGGGGGGTGGGAAACACCATATATTTT	CASTRGVGNTIYF
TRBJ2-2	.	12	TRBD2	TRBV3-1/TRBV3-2	TGTGCCAGCCGGGAGGGCACCGGGGAGCTGTTTTTT	CASREGTGELFF
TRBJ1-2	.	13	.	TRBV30	TGTGCCTGGAGTGTCGGTGTACCTCTTGGCTACACCTTC	CAWSVGVPLGYTF
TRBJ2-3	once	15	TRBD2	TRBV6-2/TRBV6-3	TGTGCCAGCAGTGAGGTGGGGCGGGAGGCAGATACGCAGTATTTT	CASSEVGREADTQYF
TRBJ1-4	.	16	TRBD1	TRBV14	TGTGCCAGCAGCCCCGACAGGGTCAGACCTAATGAAAAACTGTTTTTT	CASSPDRVRPNEKLFF
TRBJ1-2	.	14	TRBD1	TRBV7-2	TGTGCCAGCAGCCGCGGGACAGACGGCTATGGCTACACCTTC	CASSRGTDGYGYTF
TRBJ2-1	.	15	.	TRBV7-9	TGTGCCAGCAGCTTTGTAGGGCAGAGTTTCAATGAGCAGTTCTTC	CASSFVGQSFNEQFF
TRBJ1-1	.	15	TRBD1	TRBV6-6	TGTGCCAGCAGTGCGTGGACAGGGGTTAACACTGAAGCTTTCTTT	CASSAWTGVNTEAFF
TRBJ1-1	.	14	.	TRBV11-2	TGTGCCAGCAGCACAATAAATCTGAGGGGCGGAGCTTTCTTT	CASSTINLRGGAFF
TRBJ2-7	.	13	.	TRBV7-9	TGTGCCAGCAGCGTCGAGTCATATTACGAGCAGTACTTC	CASSVESYYEQYF
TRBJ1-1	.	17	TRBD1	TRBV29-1	TGCAGCGTTGAAGAAAAGTGGTCAGGGGGCGGAAACACTGAAGCTTTCTTT	CSVEEKWSGGGNTEAFF
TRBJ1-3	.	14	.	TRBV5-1	TGCGCCAGCAGCCGGGGGGACGGTGGAAACACCATATATTTT	CASSRGDGGNTIYF
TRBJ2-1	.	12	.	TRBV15	TGTGCCACCAGCAGCCTCCTAGTGACGCAGTTCTTC	CATSSLLVTQFF
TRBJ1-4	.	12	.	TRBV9	TGTGCCAGCAGCTCCGGGGGTGAAAAACTGTTTTTT	CASSSGGEKLFF
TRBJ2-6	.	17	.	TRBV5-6	TGTGCCAGCAGCCTGGCAGGACAGCCTTCTGGGGCCAACGTCCTGACTTTC	CASSLAGQPSGANVLTF
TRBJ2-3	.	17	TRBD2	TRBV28	TGTGCCAGCAGTTTACTAGCGGGAATTACTAGCACAGATACGCAGTATTTT	CASSLLAGITSTDTQYF
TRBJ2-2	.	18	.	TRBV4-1	TGCGCCAGCAGCCCTCTATCACTGGGACTCCCGGAGGACGGGGAGCTGTTTTTT	CASSPLSLGLPEDGELFF
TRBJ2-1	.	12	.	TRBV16	TGTGCCAGCAGCCGACTAGAGGATGAGCAGTTCTTC	CASSRLEDEQFF
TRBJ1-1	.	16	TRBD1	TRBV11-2	TGTGCCAGCAGTCCGATCACCGGGACAGGGCGCACTGAAGCTTTCTTT	CASSPITGTGRTEAFF
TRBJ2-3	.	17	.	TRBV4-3	TGCGCCAGCAGCCAAGAGGGTCAGGGGAGGGTGGCAGATACGCAGTATTTT	CASSQEGQGRVADTQYF
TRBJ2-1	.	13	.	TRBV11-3	TGTGCCAGCAGCTTCGGACTCTTGAATGAGCAGTTCTTC	CASSFGLLNEQFF
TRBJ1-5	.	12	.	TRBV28	TGTGCCAGCAGTTTAAGTCATCAGCCCCAGCATTTT	CASSLSHQPQHF
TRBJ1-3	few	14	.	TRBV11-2	TGTGCCAGCAGCTCCCGTACGGTCGGAAACACCATATATTTT	CASSSRTVGNTIYF
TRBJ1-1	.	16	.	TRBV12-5	TGTGCTAGTGGGAGCCTCCGGGGAGGGGTAAACACTGAAGCTTTCTTT	CASGSLRGGVNTEAFF
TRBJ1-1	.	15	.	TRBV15	TGTGCCACCCGAGATACATCTGACGGGAACACTGAAGCTTTCTTT	CATRDTSDGNTEAFF
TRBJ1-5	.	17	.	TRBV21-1	TGTGCCAGCAGCAAAGATTCGGGGGACAGGGACAATCAGCCCCAGCATTTT	CASSKDSGDRDNQPQHF
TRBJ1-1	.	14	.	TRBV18	TGTGCCAGCTCACTGGGGGTAGGGGACACTGAAGCTTTCTTT	CASSLGVGDTEAFF
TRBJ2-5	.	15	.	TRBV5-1	TGCGCCAGCAGCTTTGGTGGGGCTTCCCAAGAGACCCAGTACTTC	CASSFGGASQETQYF
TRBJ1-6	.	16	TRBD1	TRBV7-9	TGTGCCAGCAGCTTACCACCGGGACAGGGAAATTCACCCCTCCACTTT	CASSLPPGQGNSPLHF
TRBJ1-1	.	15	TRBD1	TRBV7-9	TGTGCCAGCAGCTCCCGGGACAGGGTGAACACTGAAGCTTTCTTT	CASSSRDRVNTEAFF
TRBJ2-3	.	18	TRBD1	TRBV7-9	TGTGCCAGCAGCCCACTGAGGACAGGGTGGATACACACAGATACGCAGTATTTT	CASSPLRTGWIHTDTQYF
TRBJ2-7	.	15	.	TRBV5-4	TGTGCCAGCAGCTTTCCAGGGAAAGGCTTCTACGAGCAGTACTTC	CASSFPGKGFYEQYF
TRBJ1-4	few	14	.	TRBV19	TGTGCCAGTAGTAACGGGGCAACTAATGAAAAACTGTTTTTT	CASSNGATNEKLFF
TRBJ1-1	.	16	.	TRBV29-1	TGCAGCGTGCCCCGGGACAACTCCATTCTGGGGTCAGAAGCTTTCTTT	CSVPRDNSILGSEAFF
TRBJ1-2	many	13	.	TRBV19	TGTGCCAGTAGTTGGGGGCTTTGGGATGGCTACACCTTC	CASSWGLWDGYTF
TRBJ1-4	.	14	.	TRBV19	TGTGCCAGTAGTATTAACGGAGCTAATGAAAAACTGTTTTTT	CASSINGANEKLFF
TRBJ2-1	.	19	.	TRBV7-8	TGTGCCAGCAGCTTAACCCCCGCCTCGAGGACAGCGGGATACAATGAGCAGTTCTTC	CASSLTPASRTAGYNEQFF
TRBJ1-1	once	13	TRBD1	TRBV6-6	TGTGCCAGCAGAGACAGGGTGGGTAGGTTGGCTTTCTTT	CASRDRVGRLAFF
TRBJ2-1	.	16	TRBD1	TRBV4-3	TGCGCCAGCAGCCACTCATCGAGGGGGCGCAGGGATGAGCAGTTCTTC	CASSHSSRGRRDEQFF
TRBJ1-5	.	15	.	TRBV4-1	TGCGCCAGCAGCCAATGGGGGGAAGACAATCAGCCCCAGCATTTT	CASSQWGEDNQPQHF
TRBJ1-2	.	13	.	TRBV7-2	TGTGCCAGCAGCTTAGGTTGGGGTTATGGCTACACCTTC	CASSLGWGYGYTF
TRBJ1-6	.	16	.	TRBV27	TGTGCCAGCAGTTTTGAGGCAGGGAGGATCGATTCACCCCTCCACTTT	CASSFEAGRIDSPLHF
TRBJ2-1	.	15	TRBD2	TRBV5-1	TGCGCCAGCAGCTCTGAAGCGGGAGGCTACAATGAGCAGTTCTTC	CASSSEAGGYNEQFF
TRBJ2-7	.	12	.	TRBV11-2	TGTGCCAGCAGCTTAGCCTTCTACGAGCAGTACTTC	CASSLAFYEQYF
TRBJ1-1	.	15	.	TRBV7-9	TGTGCCAGGTTTGCGACGGGGTCAGGGAACACTGAAGCTTTCTTT	CARFATGSGNTEAFF
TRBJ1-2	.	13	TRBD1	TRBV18	TGTGCCAGCTCACTTGGACAGGCGGGGGGCTACACCTTC	CASSLGQAGGYTF
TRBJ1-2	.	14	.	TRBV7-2	TGTGCCAGCAGCTTGTCAGCCAGCCACTATGGCTACACCTTC	CASSLSASHYGYTF
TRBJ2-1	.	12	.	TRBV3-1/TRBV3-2	TGTGCCAGCAGTCAAGCGGTAACTGAACCGTTCTTC	CASSQAVTEPFF
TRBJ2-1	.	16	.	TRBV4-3	TGCGCCAGCAGCCAAGATATGGGCAGGGGCAACAATGAGCAGTTCTTC	CASSQDMGRGNNEQFF
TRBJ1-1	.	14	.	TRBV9	TGTGCCAGCAGCGAGGGAGGGATGAACACTGAAGCTTTCTTT	CASSEGGMNTEAFF
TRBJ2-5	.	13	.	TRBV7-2	TGTGCCAGCAGCTTAGACAGACGGGAGACCCAGTACTTC	CASSLDRRETQYF
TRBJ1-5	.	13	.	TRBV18	TGTGCCAGCTCACCAGGGGTAGCTCAGCCCCAGCATTTT	CASSPGVAQPQHF
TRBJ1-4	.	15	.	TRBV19	TGTGCCAGTAGTTCTCGACAGATCCATAATGAAAAACTGTTTTTT	CASSSRQIHNEKLFF
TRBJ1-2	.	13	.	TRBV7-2	TGTGCCAGCAGCTTAAGGGGTCCTGATGGCTACACCTTC	CASSLRGPDGYTF
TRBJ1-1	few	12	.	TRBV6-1	TGTGCCAGCAGTGAATGGAACACTGAAGCTTTCTTT	CASSEWNTEAFF
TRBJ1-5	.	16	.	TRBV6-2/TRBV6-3	TGTGCCAGCAGTTTAAGGACTACCGGGGGGGGTCAGCCCCAGCATTTT	CASSLRTTGGGQPQHF
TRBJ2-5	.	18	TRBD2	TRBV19	TGTGCCACCACGACGTCGGGTATAGGACTAGCGGGGGAAGAGACCCAGTACTTC	CATTTSGIGLAGEETQYF